This T cell receptor beta chain was recorded in a study of neurological immune-mediated disorders. In this sample, this clonotype turned up many times. Use was made of 950,000 to 1,000,000 CD4+ or CD8+ T cells in sorted libraries. V gave up 0 bases and J gave up 5 bases; unmatched junction bases: 5. The CDR3 length is 15 residues. CDR1 is DFQATT and CDR2 is SNEGSKA in the germline V gene (reference sequence). The cDNA was synthesized by 5'RACE incorporating 10-nucleotide random UMIs. A single record per CDR3 protein comes from TCRdb applying MiXCR to the 5' RACE reads. This sample has roughly 15,000 distinct CDR3 sequences, with 13% found just once.

Material for sequencing was CD8+ T cells from blood. The chain carries TRBV20-1 and TRBJ2-2; 8 bases align to TRBD2. This TCR came from a female donor with HTLV-1-associated myelopathy (HAM/TSP). The CDR3 spells CSARDSGGRTGELFF. The CDR3 DNA is TGCAGTGCTAGAGACAGCGGGGGCCGGACCGGGGAGCTGTTTTTT.